The 20 T cell receptor beta chains below come from one sample, sequenced in a study of vaccination and CD4 T cells after COVID-19. Treatment in this sample: approximately nine-day PBMC culture with coronavirus spike peptide pools or control peptides (ViraFEST assay). No antigens are known for them. An Oncomine TCR Beta short-read assay was used to sequence the DNA from cultured CD4+ T cells. TCRdb reprocessed the PCR reads via MiXCR and lists one record per CDR3 protein. This repertoire shows around 19,000 distinct CDR3 sequences, about half found once; its top ten account for around 5%. Sequenced input: CD4+ T cells from blood, cultured in vitro. The receptors come from a human donor who had recovered from COVID-19.

The CDR3 DNA sequence: TGCGCCAGCAGCCAAGGAAGGTGGACAGGGAGCTCCTATAATTCACCCCTCCACTTT. Translating gives CASSQGRWTGSSYNSPLHF. This sequence joins TRBV4-1 and TRBJ1-6; 8 bases line up with TRBD1. Germline V gives CDR1 MGHRA, CDR2 YSYEKL. The CDR3 extends over 19 amino acids. V lost 1 base and J lost 0; bases outside the gene matches: 8.

V is TRBV20-1 and J is TRBJ1-1; 7 positions match TRBD1. The CDR3 is 14 amino acids. V gave up 0 bases and J gave up 5 bases; unmatched junction bases: 6. CDR1 and CDR2 (germline): DFQATT, SNEGSKA (reference sequence). CDR3 loop: CSARDPQGETEAFF. The CDR3 nucleotides read TGCAGTGCTAGAGATCCCCAGGGGGAAACTGAAGCTTTCTTT.

The genes are TRBV4-1 and TRBJ1-5, with unresolved D. CDR1 is MGHRA, CDR2 YSYEKL, per germline. This CDR3 is built from 16 residues. The V end was cut by 1 base, the J end by 0 bases, with 10 bases between. The CDR3 DNA sequence: TGCGCCAGCAGCCAAGCTGGGAGTTTTAGCAATCAGCCCCAGCATTTT. Translating gives CASSQAGSFSNQPQHF.

The chain joins TRBV5-1 to TRBJ2-7; weak D call: TRBD2 (5 bases). The germline V gene has CDR1 SGHRS and CDR2 YFSETQ. The CDR3 is made up of 14 amino acids. The ends were cut back, 0 bases at V and 2 bases at J, with 9 bases in the middle. CDR3: CASSLVSGTYEQYF. The DNA for the CDR3 is TGCGCCAGCAGCTTGGTTTCGGGGACCTACGAGCAGTACTTC.

This rearrangement joins TRBV10-3 to TRBJ2-7; TRBD2 aligns across 14 bases. The germline V gene encodes CDR1 ENHRY and CDR2 SYGVKD. CDR3 size: 17 residues. J was trimmed by 3 bases and V by 3 bases; bases with no gene match: 7. CDR3 nucleotide sequence: TGTGCCATCAGTGACTGGACTAGCGGGAGGTCTCACTACGAGCAGTACTTC. Its translation: CAISDWTSGRSHYEQYF.

The V and J genes are TRBV30 and TRBJ2-6; the D is unclear. Looked up from germline, CDR1 is GTSNPN and CDR2 is SVGIG (reference sequence). Trimming left V 4 bases short and J 4 bases short, with 8 bases between. The CDR3 has 13 amino acids. The CDR3 protein is CAWTRGGANVLTF. CDR3 bases: TGTGCCTGGACCCGTGGCGGGGCCAACGTCCTGACTTTC. The variable domain in full, with the rest retrieved from reference TRBV30 and TRBJ2-6, is SQTIHQWPATLVQPVGSPLSLECTVEGTSNPNLYWYRQAAGRGLQLLFYSVGIGQISSEVPQNLSASRPQDRQFILSSKKLLLSDSGFYLCAWTRGGANVLTFGAGSRLTVL.

The J gene is TRBJ1-5, the V gene TRBV10-3; no firm D call. V was shortened by 0 bases and J by 7 bases, with 4 bases between the two germline ends. There are 12 residues in the CDR3. Germline CDR1 ENHRY, CDR2 SYGVKD. The CDR3 nucleotides read TGTGCCATCAGTGAGTCAGACCAGCCCCAGCATTTT. Protein: CAISESDQPQHF.

The chain employs TRBV4-3 and TRBJ1-3; possibly TRBD1 for D (5 bases). CDR1 LGHNA and CDR2 YSLEER come from the germline V gene. The CDR3 is made up of 14 amino acids. The V gene lost 6 bases and the J gene lost 1 base, with 10 bases spanning the gap. Written as DNA, the CDR3 is TGCGCCAGCAGTCCCGACAGTTCTGGAAACACCATATATTTT. The encoded protein is CASSPDSSGNTIYF.

J is TRBJ2-2 and V is TRBV7-8; D perhaps matches TRBD2 (5 bases). V lost 3 bases to trimming and J lost 8 bases, with 16 bases between them. Germline V CDR1 and CDR2: SGHVS, FQNEAQ. There are 15 residues in the CDR3. CDR3 protein: CASSLRGQLQGELFF. CDR3 coding DNA: TGTGCCAGCAGCTTGAGAGGGCAGTTGCAGGGGGAGCTGTTTTTT.

The DNA of the CDR3 is TGTGCCAGCAGTCGGGGAGGGGCCAACGTCCTGACTTTC. Translated: CASSRGGANVLTF. V usage is TRBV6-1 and J usage is TRBJ2-6; TRBD2 is a possible D gene (5 bases). V dropped 5 bases and J dropped 4 bases, with 6 bases sitting between them. The CDR3 sequence is 13 residues long. Germline CDR1 reads MNHNS; CDR2 reads SASEGT.

The chain couples TRBV7-2 to TRBJ1-2; unclear D gene. The CDR3 extends over 15 amino acids. Trimming took off 0 bases at V and 7 bases at J, with 15 bases between the two ends. Germline CDR1 is SGHTA and CDR2 is FQGNSA. The CDR3: CASSLADPAHRGYTF. CDR3 DNA sequence: TGTGCCAGCAGCTTAGCTGACCCAGCTCACCGTGGCTACACCTTC.

The gene calls are TRBV4-1 and TRBJ2-1; the match to TRBD2 covers 9 bases. V shed 6 bases and J 0 bases; nucleotides not matched to a gene: 12. CDR3 length equals 18 residues. Looked up from germline, CDR1 is MGHRA and CDR2 is YSYEKL. The CDR3 region has the DNA TGCGCCAGCAGAAGGGCTAGCGGGGTTATCCCCTCCTACAATGAGCAGTTCTTC. It specifies CASRRASGVIPSYNEQFF.

The chain joins TRBV5-1 to TRBJ2-5; TRBD1 matches 9 bases. Per the germline V gene, CDR1 is SGHRS and CDR2 is YFSETQ. This CDR3 contains 16 residues. V shed 4 bases, J shed 9 bases, and the junction held 16 bases outside the gene matches. The CDR3 loop is CASSIDPGTGLISQYF. The CDR3 DNA is TGCGCCAGCAGCATCGATCCCGGGACAGGGTTGATCTCCCAGTACTTC. The full variable domain, its missing parts supplied by reference TRBV5-1 and TRBJ2-5, is KAGVTQTPRYLIKTRGQQVTLSCSPISGHRSVSWYQQTPGQGLQFLFEYFSETQRNKGNFPGRFSGRQFSNSRSEMNVSTLELGDSALYLCASSIDPGTGLISQYFGPGTRLLVL.

This clonotype was picked up one time. CDR3 bases: TGCAGTGTCTCCCGCGATCAAGGACTAGGGTATGATACGCAGTATTTT. It encodes CSVSRDQGLGYDTQYF. V and J are TRBV20-1 and TRBJ2-3; 7 bases line up with TRBD2. V lost 7 bases and J lost 6; bases outside the gene matches: 19. Germline lookup yields CDR1 DFQATT and CDR2 SNEGSKA (reference sequence). This CDR3 contains 16 residues.

The rearrangement joins TRBV7-2 to TRBJ2-3, with D maybe TRBD2 (5 bases). The CDR3 runs to 14 residues. Trimming left V 5 bases short and J 5 bases short, with 14 bases between. Germline values: CDR1 SGHTA, CDR2 FQGNSA. This CDR3 is CASSPEAVLDTQYF. The CDR3 region has the DNA TGTGCCAGCAGCCCCGAAGCGGTTTTAGATACGCAGTATTTT. Full variable domain (rest looked up from reference TRBV7-2 and TRBJ2-3): GAGVSQSPSNKVTEKGKDVELRCDPISGHTALYWYRQSLGQGLEFLIYFQGNSAPDKSGLPSDRFSAERTGGSVSTLTIQRTQQEDSAVYLCASSPEAVLDTQYFGPGTRLTVL.

The V and J genes are TRBV20-1 and TRBJ2-5; 7 bases match TRBD1. Losses at the gene ends were 6 bases for V and 5 bases for J; bases not matched to a gene: 6. The CDR3 is made up of 12 amino acids. Germline assignment: CDR1 DFQATT and CDR2 SNEGSKA (reference sequence). The CDR3 loop is CSATTGRETQYF. The CDR3 DNA reads TGCAGTGCCACGACAGGGCGGGAGACCCAGTACTTC.

This clonotype appeared a single time. CDR3 coding DNA: TGCAGTGCTAGGGGACTGGATTCACCCCTCCACTTT. It yields the protein CSARGLDSPLHF. The chain links TRBV20-1 to TRBJ1-6; the D gene is possibly TRBD1 (5 bases). This CDR3 contains 12 residues. Deletions cut 3 bases from V and 8 bases from J, with 8 bases between. Per germline, CDR1 DFQATT and CDR2 SNEGSKA (reference sequence).

This sequence joins TRBV20-1 and TRBJ2-3, with 7 bases that match TRBD2. With 2 bases clipped from V and 6 bases from J, the junction kept 8 bases outside the gene matches. The CDR3 is made up of 14 amino acids. CDR1 is DFQATT, CDR2 SNEGSKA, per germline (reference sequence). CDR3 sequence (DNA): TGCAGTGCTAGACCCCTAGCGGACTATGATACGCAGTATTTT. Translating gives CSARPLADYDTQYF.

This rearrangement joins TRBV2 to TRBJ1-5; D ambiguous. Trimming took off 5 bases at V and 4 bases at J, with 18 bases between the two ends. The CDR3 spans 16 residues. CDR1 is SNHLY and CDR2 is FYNNEI in the germline V gene. Here the CDR3 DNA reads TGTGCCAGCAGTCTTACTGATTCGGGGAGTAATCAGCCCCAGCATTTT. It translates to CASSLTDSGSNQPQHF.

The chain joins TRBV7-9 to TRBJ2-7; TRBD1 might be the D (6 bases). Germline V gives CDR1 SEHNR, CDR2 FQNEAQ (reference sequence). Trimming took 4 bases from V and 2 from J, leaving 12 bases between them. This CDR3 region has 14 residues. The CDR3 is CASSSAGAAYEQYF. The DNA of the CDR3 is TGTGCCAGCAGCTCAGCAGGGGCGGCCTACGAGCAGTACTTC.